The 11 T cell receptor beta chains in this list originate from one sample, sequenced in a study of cytomegalovirus exposure and HLA in healthy donors. The assay was immunoSEQ multiplex PCR, and TCRdb's table has in-frame clones only and misses some. The repertoire holds roughly 130,000 clones, with 88% as singletons. The specimen sequenced was PBMCs. All receptors come from a man aged 30-40 years in good health and CMV-seronegative.

This clone was detected only once. The CDR3 nucleotides are TGCGCCAGCAGCCAAAAACCGGGACAGGGTAGTACAGATACGCAGTATTTT. It is translated as CASSQKPGQGSTDTQYF. The chain couples TRBV4-3 to TRBJ2-3; 9 bases are shared with TRBD1. The CDR3 consists of 17 residues. Trimming at V came to 2 bases and at J to 3 bases, leaving 9 bases not matched to a gene. Germline lookup yields CDR1 LGHNA and CDR2 YSLEER.

The chain is built from TRBV11-3 and TRBJ2-1; D might be TRBD2 (5 bases). Germline CDR1 and CDR2: SGHNT and YENEEA. Trimming removed 6 bases at V and 9 bases at J, with 12 bases between. The CDR3 is made up of 12 amino acids. CDR3 region: CASSRERSEQFF. DNA for the CDR3: TGTGCCAGCAGTAGGGAGAGGAGTGAGCAGTTCTTC.

V is TRBV9 and J is TRBJ2-3; 12 nucleotides line up with TRBD2. V gave up 3 bases and J gave up 9 bases; unmatched junction bases: 5. Germline CDR1 and CDR2: SGDLS and YYNGEE. The CDR3 covers 14 residues. The DNA for the CDR3 is TGTGCCAGCAGCGCGGGGACTAGCGGGCCCACGCAGTATTTT. Translation gives CASSAGTSGPTQYF.

The rearrangement uses TRBV19 and TRBJ2-5; 10 nucleotides agree with TRBD2. CDR3 size: 15 residues. CDR1 and CDR2 from the germline V gene are LNHDA and SQIVND (reference sequence). V was clipped by 3 bases and J by 4 bases; unmatched bases: 5. The CDR3 sequence: CASSISSGSSETQYF. The DNA of the CDR3 is TGTGCCAGTAGTATTTCTAGCGGGAGTTCAGAGACCCAGTACTTC.

V gene TRBV7-2 combines with J gene TRBJ1-5; D is uncertain. Trimming removed 0 bases at V and 6 bases at J, with 9 bases between. The CDR3 spans 14 residues. Germline loops: CDR1 SGHTA, CDR2 FQGNSA. The CDR3 nucleotides are TGTGCCAGCAGCTTAGCTGGCCGGGGTCAGCCCCAGCATTTT. Translated, it gives CASSLAGRGQPQHF.

The chain has TRBV18 and TRBJ2-7; TRBD1 agrees at 7 bases. The length of the CDR3 is 14 residues. After removal of 5 bases from V and 3 bases from J, the junction contained 7 bases not matched to a gene. Per germline, CDR1 KGHSH and CDR2 LQKENI. Here the CDR3 DNA reads TGTGCCAGCTCATCAGGGGGTGAATTCTACGAGCAGTACTTC. Translation gives CASSSGGEFYEQYF.

The chain couples TRBV9 to TRBJ2-1; the match to TRBD2 covers 11 bases. Germline V gives CDR1 SGDLS, CDR2 YYNGEE. Trimming at V came to 2 bases and at J to 7 bases, leaving 8 bases not matched to a gene. The CDR3 length is 16 residues. The CDR3 nucleotides read TGTGCCAGCAGCGTTTCAGGGACTAGCGGTATAAATGAGCAGTTCTTC. Its translation: CASSVSGTSGINEQFF.

This clone was counted once. The chain joins TRBV7-8 to TRBJ2-1; 8 positions match TRBD2. In germline, CDR1 is SGHVS, CDR2 FQNEAQ. This CDR3 region has 16 residues. The junction had 8 bases not matched to a gene; V was cut back by 1 base and J by 6 bases. The CDR3 DNA is TGTGCCAGCAGCTTAGATAGGGCTAGCGGGCCCAATGAGCAGTTCTTC. The encoded protein is CASSLDRASGPNEQFF.

This chain links TRBV6-1 with TRBJ1-2, with no clear D. V gave up 2 bases and J gave up 8 bases, with 9 bases separating them. Germline CDR1 is MNHNS and CDR2 is SASEGT. The CDR3 covers 12 residues. This chain's CDR3 is CASSENLQGYTF. The DNA for the CDR3 is TGTGCCAGCAGTGAAAATTTACAGGGCTACACCTTC.

The chain joins TRBV19 to TRBJ1-1; TRBD1 matches at 7 bases. The CDR3 has 14 residues. CDR1 and CDR2 (germline): LNHDA, SQIVND (reference sequence). J lost 2 bases, V lost 9 bases, and 9 bases had no gene match. The CDR3 reads CASQRGQGNTEAFF. CDR3 coding DNA: TGTGCCAGCCAAAGGGGGCAGGGTAACACTGAAGCTTTCTTT.

This CDR3 reads CASIIFGGRGGYTF. Here the CDR3 DNA reads TGTGCCAGCATCATATTCGGGGGGCGAGGAGGCTACACCTTC. The V call is TRBV5-4, the J call TRBJ1-2; a weak D match, TRBD1 (6 bases). The V gene's germline CDR1 is SGHNT and CDR2 YYREEE (reference sequence). The length of the CDR3 is 14 residues. Trimming cost V 6 bases and J 8 bases, with 20 bases left between them. Full variable domain (outside the CDR3, taken from reference TRBV5-4 and TRBJ1-2): ETGVTQSPTHLIKTRGQQVTLRCSSQSGHNTVSWYQQALGQGPQFIFQYYREEENGRGNFPPRFSGLQFPNYSSELNVNALELDDSALYLCASIIFGGRGGYTFGSGTRLTVV.